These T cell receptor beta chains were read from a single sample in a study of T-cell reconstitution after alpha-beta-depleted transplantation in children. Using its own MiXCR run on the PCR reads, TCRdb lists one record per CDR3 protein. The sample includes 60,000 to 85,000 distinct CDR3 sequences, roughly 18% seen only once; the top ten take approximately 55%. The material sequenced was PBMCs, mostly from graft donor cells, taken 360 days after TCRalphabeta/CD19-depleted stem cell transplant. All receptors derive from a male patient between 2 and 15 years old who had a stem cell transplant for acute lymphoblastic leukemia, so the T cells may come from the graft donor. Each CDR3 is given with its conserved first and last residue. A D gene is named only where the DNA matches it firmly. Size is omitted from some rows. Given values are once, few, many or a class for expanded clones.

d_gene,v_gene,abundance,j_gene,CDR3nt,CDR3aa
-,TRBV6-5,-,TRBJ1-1,TGTGCCAGCAGTTACTGGAGGGGTTCGGGCACTGAAGCTTTCTTT,CASSYWRGSGTEAFF
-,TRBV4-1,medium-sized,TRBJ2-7,TGCGCCAGCAGTCGCCTTGACAAGCCCTACGAGCAGTACTTC,CASSRLDKPYEQYF
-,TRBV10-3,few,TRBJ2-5,TGTGCCATCAGTGACATAAACAGGTCAAGGGGGGAGACCCAGTACTTC,CAISDINRSRGETQYF
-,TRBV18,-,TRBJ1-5,TGTGCCAGCTCACCAGATCACTTTCAGCCCCAGCATTTT,CASSPDHFQPQHF
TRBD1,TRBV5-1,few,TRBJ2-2,TGCGCCAGCAGCTTGAGACAGGGGCAACCCCAGGCCGGGGAGCTGTTTTTT,CASSLRQGQPQAGELFF
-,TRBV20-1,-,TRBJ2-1,TGCAGTGCTAGAGGGAGGGTAGCGCCATACAATGAGCAGTTCTTC,CSARGRVAPYNEQFF
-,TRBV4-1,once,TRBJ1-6,TGCGCCAGCAGCCAAGATTGGGGGCAGAGCTCCTATAATTCACCCCTCCACTTT,CASSQDWGQSSYNSPLHF
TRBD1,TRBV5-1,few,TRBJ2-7,TGCGCCAGCGCGAGGGACAGCTCCTACGAGCAGTACTTC,CASARDSSYEQYF
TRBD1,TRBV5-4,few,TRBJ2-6,TGTGCCAGCAGCTTGGACCGGGACAGGCTACCCTCTGGGGCCAACGTCCTGACTTTC,CASSLDRDRLPSGANVLTF
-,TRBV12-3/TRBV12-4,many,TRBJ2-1,TGTGCCAGCAGTAAGACCAGGAAGGAGCAGTTCTTC,CASSKTRKEQFF
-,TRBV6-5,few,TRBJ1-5,TGTGCCAGCAGTTACGGCTCGGGGAGCAATCAGCCCCAGCATTTT,CASSYGSGSNQPQHF
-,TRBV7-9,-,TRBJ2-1,TGTGCCAGCAGCTTGATGTGGAGGGCGGATGAGCAGTTCTTC,CASSLMWRADEQFF
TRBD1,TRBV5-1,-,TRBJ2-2,TGCGCCAGCAGCAGATCCGGGACAGGGGGCTTCGGGGAGCTGTTTTTT,CASSRSGTGGFGELFF
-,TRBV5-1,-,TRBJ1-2,TGCGCCAGCAGCTTATTTGACAAGGTCGCCGCTGTGAATGGCTACACCTTC,CASSLFDKVAAVNGYTF
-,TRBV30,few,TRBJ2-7,TGTGCCTGGAGTGTGGGCCCAGTGACAACCTACGAGCAGTACTTC,CAWSVGPVTTYEQYF
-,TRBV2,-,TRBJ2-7,TGTGCCAGCAGTGAAGCTCGGGCCTACTACGAGCAGTACTTC,CASSEARAYYEQYF
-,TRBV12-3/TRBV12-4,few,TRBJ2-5,TGTGCCAGCAGTTCGGACAGATGGGAGACCCAGTACTTC,CASSSDRWETQYF
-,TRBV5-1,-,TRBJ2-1,TGCGCCAGCAGCTTGGGAGGGAAAAATGAGCAGTTCTTC,CASSLGGKNEQFF
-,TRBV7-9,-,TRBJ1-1,TGTGCCAGCAGCTTAGCAGGGGGGAGCACTGAAGCTTTCTTT,CASSLAGGSTEAFF
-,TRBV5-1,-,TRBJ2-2,TGCGCCAGCAGCTTATTCCCGGGAAGGGCCGGGGAGCTGTTTTTT,CASSLFPGRAGELFF
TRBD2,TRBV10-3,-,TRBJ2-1,TGTGCCATCAGTGGGACTAGGTCCTACAATGAGCAGTTCTTC,CAISGTRSYNEQFF
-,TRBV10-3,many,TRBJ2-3,TGTGCCATCAGTGAGTCCCCCAGGCGGAGCACAGATACGCAGTATTTT,CAISESPRRSTDTQYF
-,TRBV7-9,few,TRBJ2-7,TGTGCCAGCAGCTTATTGGGTAGCCCCTCCTACGAGCAGTACTTC,CASSLLGSPSYEQYF
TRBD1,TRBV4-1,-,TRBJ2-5,TGCGCCAGCAGCCTAGGCCCAGGGACAGGAGAGACCCAGTACTTC,CASSLGPGTGETQYF
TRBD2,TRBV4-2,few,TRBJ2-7,TGTGCCAGCAGCCAAGATTCCCCCACTAGCGGGAGGTATTACGAGCAGTACTTC,CASSQDSPTSGRYYEQYF
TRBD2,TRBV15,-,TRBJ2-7,TGTGCCACCAGCAGAGACACCAAACTAGCGGGAGTCCTAAGGAGCTCCTACGAGCAGTACTTC,CATSRDTKLAGVLRSSYEQYF
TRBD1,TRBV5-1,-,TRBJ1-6,TGCGCCAGCAGCGTGGGACAGGGGAAAAATTCACCCCTCCACTTT,CASSVGQGKNSPLHF
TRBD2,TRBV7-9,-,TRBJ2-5,TGTGCCAGCAGCCAAGCGGGGGTGAAAGAGACCCAGTACTTC,CASSQAGVKETQYF
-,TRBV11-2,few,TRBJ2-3,TGTGCCAGCAGCTTAATAGGGGGAGGTACAGATACGCAGTATTTT,CASSLIGGGTDTQYF
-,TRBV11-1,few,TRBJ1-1,TGTGCCAGCAGCTTAGTTTGGCAGCCCCCCCGACGACTATACACTGAAGCTTTCTTT,CASSLVWQPPRRLYTEAFF
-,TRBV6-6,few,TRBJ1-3,TGTGCCAGCAGTCCGAACTCTGGAAACACCATATATTTT,CASSPNSGNTIYF
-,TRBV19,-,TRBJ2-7,TGTGCCAGTAGTCGGGTAGCGACCTACGAGCAGTACTTC,CASSRVATYEQYF
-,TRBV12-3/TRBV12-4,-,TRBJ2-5,TGTGCCAGCAGTTGGGGGGACAGAAGAATTCAGTGGGGGAAAGAGACCCAGTACTTC,CASSWGDRRIQWGKETQYF
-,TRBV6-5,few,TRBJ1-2,TGTGCCAGCAGCTCCACAGAGACTAACTATGGCTACACCTTC,CASSSTETNYGYTF
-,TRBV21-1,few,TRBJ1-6,TGTGCCAGCAGATGGACAGGGTGGAATTCACCCCTCCACTTT,CASRWTGWNSPLHF
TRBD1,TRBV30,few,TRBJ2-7,TGTGCCTGGATAGGGGGCAGATACGAGCAGTACTTC,CAWIGGRYEQYF
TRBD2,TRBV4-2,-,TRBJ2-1,TGTGCCAGCAGCCAAGAAAGGACTAGCGGATACAATGAGCAGTTCTTC,CASSQERTSGYNEQFF
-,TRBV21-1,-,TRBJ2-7,TGTGCCAGCAGCCAACGGACAGGGGATTACGAGCAGTACTTC,CASSQRTGDYEQYF
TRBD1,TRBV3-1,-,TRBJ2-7,TGTGCCAGCAGCCATGGGGACAGGTGGGGGAGCGAGCAGTACTTC,CASSHGDRWGSEQYF
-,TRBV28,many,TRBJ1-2,TGTGCCAGCAGTGACCGAGTCTCAAGAGGCTACACCTTC,CASSDRVSRGYTF
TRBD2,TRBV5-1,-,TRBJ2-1,TGCGCCAGCAGCTTGCTTGCGGGAGGGCGGATCAATGAGCAGTTCTTC,CASSLLAGGRINEQFF
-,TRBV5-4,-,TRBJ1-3,TGTGCCAGCAGCTATAAAGCTGGAAACACCATATATTTT,CASSYKAGNTIYF
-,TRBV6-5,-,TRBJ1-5,TGTGCCAGCAGCCGAGCCCGGACGGACAATCAGCCCCAGCATTTT,CASSRARTDNQPQHF